This paragraph covers one T cell receptor beta chain sequence. The antigen it recognizes is unknown. No base quality information exists; no much larger clone differs at one position. CDR1 and CDR2 were assigned from the germline V gene as LGHNA and YSLEER. Clipping removes 2 bases from V and 3 bases from J, with 8 as the unmatched junction base count. From its cysteine to its phenylalanine, the CDR3 spans 16 amino acids. The retained sequence is limited to the CDR3, 48 bases, with the frame set at the first base. This sample was included in a study of cytomegalovirus exposure and HLA in healthy donors (TCRdb year 2017). Study-wide context: An earlier analysis of roughly 500 of the donors reported more than 250 Gb of sequence data and around 120 million unique TCR beta sequences from about 179 million T cells. About five DR-DQ haplotypes were handled as single units for association and clustering, since linkage in the cohort was strong. Every discovery cohort repertoire had been produced on one sequencing platform. The aim of the study was to test whether cataloging public T cell receptors could identify signatures of past pathogen exposure. Typing coverage varied by locus: about 620-630 donors for A, B, C, DRB1 and DQB1; roughly 520 for DQA1; around 610 for DPA1; 400 to 480 for DPB1. Donor age, sex, ethnicity and CMV serostatus were compiled together with the repertoire data. Besides the first cohort of more than 650 subjects, a separate validation cohort made up of 90 to 150 different subjects was used. A later genetic analysis used genome-wide SNP genotypes for about 60% of the 666 donors, treating that subset as a discovery cohort. Using immunosequencing, the study profiled T cell repertoires from 550 to 750 subjects and related those repertoires to cytomegalovirus serostatus. Among the roughly 390 genotyped donors, around 81% belonged to the genetic ancestry cluster associated with self-reported Caucasian donors. To study patterns of TCR occurrence, a later analysis re-analyzed previously published TCR beta repertoires from 666 donors and added high-resolution HLA genotyping. Rather than using new phenotypic data, the later analysis identified candidate immune exposures from TCR beta sequences and from how often those sequences occurred across donors. High-throughput TCR immunosequencing, statistical association of individual TCRs with disease status, and machine learning were combined to predict cytomegalovirus infection status. Class I and class II HLA loci were covered by the typing at four-digit resolution. Roughly 300 gigabases of sequencing data and roughly 80 million unique TCR sequences made up an early release that covered about 640 HLA-typed donors. On average, approximately 250,000 unique TCR beta nucleotide sequences were sequenced per donor among about 400 genotyped donors of the cohort, with around 19% of those sequences being non-productive. To decide whether each TCR beta V gene segment behaved as functional or pseudogenic, an earlier analysis of 587 of the donors relied on high-throughput TCR beta sequencing.

Libraries were prepared through the immunoSEQ multiplex PCR assay. A mixture of 60 forward primers for TCR Vbeta segments and 13 reverse primers for TCR Jbeta segments was used in the multiplex PCR. The CDR3 region of rearranged TCR beta genes was amplified from genomic DNA with a multiplex PCR assay. The Illumina HiSeq System was used to sequence the amplified TCR beta libraries as 87-base-pair reads. In the paper's pipeline: Across the 670 or so repertoires, a later analysis counted 80 million or so unique TCR beta chains, around 11 million of which were shared by at least two donors. Raw reads were error-corrected and collapsed into unique sequences by a nearest-neighbor algorithm in which closely related sequences were merged to remove PCR and sequencing errors. CDR3 sequences were aligned to IMGT reference sequences to assign V, D and J gene segments. For a sequence to be retained, a match of at least six nucleotides was required to both a V gene segment and a J gene segment. Rearrangements were classified as productive when the CDR3 lacked stop codons and remained in frame with V and J, and all other rearrangements were classified as non-productive. CDR3 was defined by IMGT convention, running from the second conserved V-encoded cysteine to the conserved J-encoded phenylalanine. In an earlier analysis of more than 550 of the donors, sequences lacking an unambiguous match to a single V gene segment were excluded. An earlier analysis of several hundred of the donors called V segments functional above 56.7% productive rearrangements and segregating when the between-donor standard deviation exceeded 5%. A statistical classification framework was developed to diagnose cytomegalovirus status using the catalog of TCR beta chain sequences. In a later analysis, TCR nucleotide sequences were compared against IMGT/GENE-DB human TR gene sequences so that V and J genes could be assigned. The TCRdist pipeline was used in a later analysis to assign CDR3 sequences and most-parsimonious VDJ recombination scenarios. In a later analysis, each TCR beta chain was defined by its CDR3 amino acid sequence together with its V-gene family, and reads lacking a unique V-gene family were excluded. In a later analysis, 550 to 650 highly shared, low-generation-probability nucleotide sequences were removed to address suspected cross-contamination and a sequencing artifact. In a later analysis, a clonal expansion index was calculated for each public chain from normalized within-repertoire ranks of inferred template counts. In a later analysis, generation probabilities were computed using a VDJ recombination model fitted to out-of-frame rearrangements, and the results were checked against IGoR. A later analysis scored TCR-TCR, TCR-HLA and TCR-CMV co-occurrence with hypergeometric tests, applying a repertoire-size bias correction to TCR pairs. In a later analysis, false discovery rates were estimated by permuting HLA or CMV assignments 20 times. In a later analysis, co-occurring TCRs were grouped with DBSCAN, and TCRdist sequence similarity was added when clustering was performed within HLA-allele-positive subsets. Repertoires with fewer than 30,000 or more than 120,000 public chains were left out of co-occurrence clustering, as were about 5 repertoires with anomalous nucleotide sharing. TCRdb obtained this table from immuneACCESS and retained in-frame rearrangements with V and J assigned. These tables miss some clones; where compared with another copy, unresolved V genes account for less than half of the shortfall, and the remainder is unexplained. V and J calls and clone size are those listed in that table; D and trimming were worked out from the DNA. Across this sample there are 85,000 to 120,000 clones, with over 75% seen only once. Of the sample, around 3.4% is held by the ten largest clones.

The cohort comprised around 700 healthy bone marrow donors. At the time of sampling, every cohort member was nominally healthy, though immune exposures that went unrecorded were likely present. The donor was CMV seronegative and was included in the group of approximately 350 seronegative cohort members. Every donor gave a peripheral blood sample, and the peripheral blood mononuclear cells from that sample were used for TCR beta sequencing. Genomic DNA extraction from the blood cell samples was performed with the Qiagen DNeasy Blood Extraction Kit. What the work shows at the level of the full study, not this receptor alone: Assigning TCR associations to individual alleles was difficult when HLA alleles, especially DR and DQ, strongly co-occurred. Because HLA typing was unavailable for some donors at each locus, only the typed subset was used in association tests. According to a later analysis, parvovirus B19, influenza, CMV and Epstein-Barr virus appeared linked to several top co-occurrence clusters. The authors suggested that the approach could potentially be extended to other disease states and immunological phenotypes. Compared with the roughly 710-donor mean, donors in an Asian-associated ancestry cluster had fewer N-insertions in productive TCRs, according to a later genetic analysis. Specific HLA alleles were associated with more than 15,000 TCR beta sequences at a false discovery rate of 0.05 in a later analysis. The classifier was reported to diagnose cytomegalovirus status with high specificity and sensitivity in both the original cohort and the validation cohort. In a later analysis, HLA-associated TCR beta chains showed more clonal expansion and lower generation probabilities than non-associated chains that were equally common. In the study, about 150 TCR beta chains were listed as associated with cytomegalovirus. Immune exposure information for the cohort was limited to CMV serostatus. According to a later analysis, most CMV-associated TCR beta chains appeared to be HLA-restricted, and the HLA associations seemed to be driven largely by CMV exposure. Correlated functional status among segregating V segments might reflect linkage disequilibrium, but an unknown experimental factor could not be ruled out. A cluster of highly shared sequence variants was judged likely to represent a technical artifact of the sequencing pipeline. The cohort was sequenced for TCR beta chains only, and without alpha or paired-chain data the features that could be detected were limited. In vitro tests confirmed that three of the cytomegalovirus-associated TCR beta chains recognize cytomegalovirus antigens. Roughly uniform sequencing depth across donors was assumed in presence/absence analyses, although this assumption may not hold. A further reported finding was that TCR beta sequences accurately predicted the HLA-A and HLA-B alleles for most subjects in the first cohort. In a later genetic analysis, a missense DCLRE1C variant was associated with V-gene and J-gene trimming of TCR beta chains, and the association was replicated in an independent cohort. Some IMGT-functional V segments, including TRBV6-2 and TRBV6-3, could not be distinguished by the 87-base-pair reads and were therefore excluded. A later analysis found that TCR association rates varied across HLA loci, with DRB1 alleles showing the most associated TCRs and HLA-C alleles the fewest. Because counts were too low, some 17 rarely observed V segments, including chromosome 9 orphons, were left out of the earlier analysis of 587 of the donors. Most TCR sequences were observed very rarely across donors, whereas some public TCRs were present in many individuals. Broadly in line with IMGT annotations, most TCR beta V segments showed up in productive rearrangements about 87% or about 30% of the time in an earlier analysis of several hundred of the donors.

The receptor comes from a man in his fifties or sixties in good health and CMV-seronegative. The chain is assembled from TRBV4-3 and TRBJ2-3, and 7 bases in between align with TRBD2. The source material was PBMCs. CDR3 region: CASSQYSGTTTDTQYF. The nucleotides read TGCGCCAGCAGCCAATACTCCGGGACTACGACAGATACGCAGTATTTT.